The text below deals with one T cell receptor beta chain. Its recognized antigen is unknown. The input lacks base qualities; no much larger clone sits a single base away. CD8 naive samples consisted of CD45RO-negative cells that were positively selected for CCR7, yielding a CD45RA+CCR7+ population without TemRA cells. The donors were healthy, HIV-negative adults with no recently reported acute infections or vaccinations. Only Caucasian adults living in Nashville, Tennessee, USA were represented among the donors. After blood collection by leukapheresis, PBMCs were isolated using Ficoll-Histopaque density gradient centrifugation and then cryopreserved in the vapor phase of liquid nitrogen. Purity and quantity of every magnetically sorted T cell population were checked by analytical flow cytometry. From each sorted fraction, genomic DNA was isolated and quantified by UV absorbance on a Nanodrop 2000c.

These data are taken from a study of shared clonotypes between healthy human individuals (TCRdb year 2020). Context from the whole study: Two women and a few men aged 18 to 49 years were included in the cohort. Per donor, three plates each were used for CD4 naive and CD4 memory, two for CD8 naive, and one for CD8 memory. The study deeply sequenced blood TCR repertoires of about 5 healthy adults to estimate repertoire size and the extent of clonotype sharing between individuals. Libraries were prepared and TCR repertoires were sequenced by different laboratories using diverse techniques, in order to increase sequencing depth and limit assay-specific biases. Per donor, leukapheresis produced somewhere between about 0.85 and 8.9 billion PBMCs. The paper as a whole reports these results and caveats: Pairwise subsampling led to the expectation that sequencing depth would affect the degree of clonotype sharing among donors. Across a handful of donors, 5% to 6% of naive CD4, approximately 3.6% of naive CD8, 2% to 2.5% of memory CD4, and about 0.4% of memory CD8 clonotypes were shared. Sampling was restricted to blood, and TCR repertoires in tissue are likely to differ from TCR repertoires in blood. Rarefaction of sorted-subset datasets indicated incomplete sequencing despite the large sequencing depth. Estimated clonotype richness was generally larger for naive than for memory subsets. The small number of donors limited the genetic and exposure-history diversity represented. Compared with non-shared clonotypes, the clonotypes found in all four sorted-subset donors had higher generation probabilities.

Using the deep immunoSEQ assay, TCR CDR3 regions were amplified from genomic DNA by multiplex PCR. Extracted genomic DNA from each cell subset was distributed evenly across all wells of several immunoSEQ 96-well plates, and each plate was treated as a replicate. For sorted subsets, approximately 200 ng of genomic DNA, equivalent to tens of thousands of T cell genomes, went into each replicate PCR. The purified libraries were quantified using a Qubit 3.0 fluorometer, sized with a Bioanalyzer 2100, and then quantified again using the KAPA Library Quantification kit. Each immunoSEQ 96-well plate was sequenced on its own single-read 150-cycle Illumina NextSeq 550 flow cell. In the source study's methods: Because only junctional sequences without quality scores were contained in the immunoSEQ output, filtering matching that applied to full-length reads could not be performed. To assign V/J genes and CDR3, sequences were annotated against IMGT germline references using PyIR, a Python wrapper for IgBLAST v1.9. Reads with weak V/J assignments (E-value above 1e-6), missing CDR3, stop codons, out-of-frame junctions, or ambiguous translated residues were removed. V3J clonotypes were defined as sequences sharing the same inferred V gene, J gene, and CDR3 amino acid sequence. Percentage overlap between repertoires was calculated by dividing the number of shared unique clonotypes by the size of the smaller repertoire. Three approaches were used to assess repertoire richness: RTK rarefaction, the Chao1 estimator, and Recon v2.1 estimates of unobserved clonotypes. Generation probabilities for all TCRbeta clonotypes obtained by the gDNA method from a handful of donors were computed using OLGA. Drawn from immuneACCESS, this table holds only the in-frame rearrangements with V and J called that TCRdb kept. Clones are partly lost; checked studies trace under half to an unresolved V gene and leave the rest unexplained. V and J calls and clone size follow that table, whereas D and trimming were derived from the DNA. The sample has under 850,000 clones on record, 80% to 95% of them singletons. About 25% of the sample lies in the top ten.

The trim is 3 bases for V and 0 bases for J, with a gap of 11 bases between the germline ends. In the germline V gene, CDR1 corresponds to SQVTM and CDR2 to ANQGSEA. Spanning cysteine to phenylalanine, the CDR3 consists of 14 amino acids. Only the CDR3 region is kept as DNA, spanning 42 bases read in frame from base 1. The sequence was collected from a man aged 30 to 45 in good health. The sequencing input was naive CD8+ T cells sorted from blood. The sample's cell subset or site label, in plain terms: CD45RA+CCR7+. The rearrangement combines TRBV29-1 with TRBJ1-1, with no confident D gene call. The CDR3: CSVDPGQMNTEAFF. The nucleotide sequence is TGCAGCGTTGACCCTGGGCAAATGAACACTGAAGCTTTCTTT.